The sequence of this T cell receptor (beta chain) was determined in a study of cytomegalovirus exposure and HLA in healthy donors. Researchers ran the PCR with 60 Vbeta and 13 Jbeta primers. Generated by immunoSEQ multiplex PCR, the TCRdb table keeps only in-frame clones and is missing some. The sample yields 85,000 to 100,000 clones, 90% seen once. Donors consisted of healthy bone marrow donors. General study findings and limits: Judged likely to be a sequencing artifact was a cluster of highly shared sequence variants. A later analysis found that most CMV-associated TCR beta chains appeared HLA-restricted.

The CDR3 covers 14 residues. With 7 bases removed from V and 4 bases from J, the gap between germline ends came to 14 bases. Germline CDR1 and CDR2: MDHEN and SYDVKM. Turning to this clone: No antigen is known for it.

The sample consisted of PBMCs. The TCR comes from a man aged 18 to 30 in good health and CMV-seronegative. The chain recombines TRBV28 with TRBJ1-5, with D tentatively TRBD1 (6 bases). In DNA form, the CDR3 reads TGTGCCAGCAATACGGGACACTCAAATCAGCCCCAGCATTTT. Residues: CASNTGHSNQPQHF.